This T cell receptor (beta chain) was obtained from a study of T cell responses to AZD1222 COVID-19 vaccine (dated by TCRdb to the early 2020s). For the study in its entirety: Because spike-specific TCR depth and breadth did not differ between the two schedules, AZD1222 recipients who got a second dose at roughly 4 weeks were pooled with those who got a second dose at roughly 12 weeks. A total of around 240 trial participants underwent TCR sequencing, of whom roughly 210 received two doses of AZD1222 and some 26 received two doses of the MenACWY control vaccine. Enrollment into the trials was organized by age into subgroups of 18-55, 56-69 and 70-plus years, and those subgroups contained roughly 140, 27 and 60 TCR-sequenced participants, respectively.

Note on this clone: This receptor's antigen is unknown. Base qualities were left out, and no much larger clone turns up one base away.

The CDR3 goes from the cysteine to the phenylalanine over 15 residues. Only the CDR3 portion is preserved as DNA: 45 bases, with reading frame beginning at the first base. V is pared back by 7 bases and J by 5 bases, with 15 bases lying between the germline termini. The germline V gene encodes CDR1 MNHEY and CDR2 SVGAGI. Study-level results and caveats: Participants were mostly white British and included more females than males, and it was suggested by the authors that clonal diversity may have been underestimated. CD4 TCRs associated with the vaccine covered the entire spike protein, and the dominant responses were in regions 160-218 and 743-854. Reportedly, close to half of the unique spike-specific TCRs recognized epitopes lying outside the regions that are mutated in the B.1.351 and B.1.1.7 variants. Spike-specific TCR breadth and depth rose significantly after two AZD1222 doses compared with day 0 and with MenACWY recipients. Only 5 to 7 AZD1222 recipients were SARS-CoV-2 seropositive at baseline, limiting conclusions about previously exposed vaccinees. In the small 56-69-year group, the increase in depth fell short of significance, most likely because of low power. No day 14 peak-response samples were available, so repertoires were characterized only after the peak T cell response.

The CDR3 regions of human TCRbeta chains were subjected to immunosequencing. The paper's processing steps were these. Repertoire TCRs were matched against a reference library of SARS-CoV-2-specific TCRs generated with the MIRA antigen-specificity platform. Breadth meant the fraction of unique TCRs that were SARS-CoV-2-associated, whereas depth meant the fraction of total T cells that were SARS-CoV-2-associated. Using the MIRA data, every spike-specific TCR was mapped to the spike region that the TCR reacted to and assigned to either a CD4 or a CD8 class. Log10-transformed breadth and depth values were compared by one-way ANOVA with Sidak's multiple comparisons tests. The source is immuneACCESS, and TCRdb retained only in-frame sequences with V and J called. Part of the clones is not carried over; for the studies checked, unresolved V genes explain less than half of this, and the remainder is unexplained. V, J and clone size derive from that table, while D and trimming were established from the DNA sequence. The sample profile shows 100,000 to 150,000 clones; approximately 88% of them were found once. 6.3% of the sample is taken by the ten largest.

The sample's time point, from its label and the paper: baseline before first vaccination. Samples from vaccinated people were obtained from the UK trials COV001 and COV002, which included a single-blind randomized controlled phase 2/3 trial of AZD1222 (ChAdOx1 nCoV-19) in healthy adults. For TCRbeta chain sequencing, PBMC samples from trial participants were taken at day 0 and at day 28 after the second dose. The sequenced sample was peripheral blood, obtained on day 0 of AZD1222 vaccination. This clonotype was sampled from an adult in good health. This receptor chain uses TRBV6-5 and TRBJ1-6; the D gene is perhaps TRBD1, from 5 matching bases. The DNA reads TGTGCCAGCATGGGGGGAAGAAGGAATAATTCACCCCTCCACTTT. It encodes CASMGGRRNNSPLHF.